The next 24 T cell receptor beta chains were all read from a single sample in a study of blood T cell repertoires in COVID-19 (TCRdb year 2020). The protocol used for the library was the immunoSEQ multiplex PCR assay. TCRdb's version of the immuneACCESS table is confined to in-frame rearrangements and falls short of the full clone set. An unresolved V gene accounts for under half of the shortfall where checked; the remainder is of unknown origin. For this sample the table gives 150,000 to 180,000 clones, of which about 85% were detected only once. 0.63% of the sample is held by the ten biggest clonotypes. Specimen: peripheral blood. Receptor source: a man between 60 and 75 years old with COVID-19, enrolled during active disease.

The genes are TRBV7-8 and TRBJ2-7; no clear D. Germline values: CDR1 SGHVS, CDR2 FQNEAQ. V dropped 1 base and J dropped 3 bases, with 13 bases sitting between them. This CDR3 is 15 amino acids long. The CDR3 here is CASSLDAGYSYEQYF. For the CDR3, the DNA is TGTGCCAGCAGCTTAGACGCAGGCTATAGCTACGAGCAGTACTTC. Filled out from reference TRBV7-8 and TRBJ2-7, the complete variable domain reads GAGVSQSPRYKVAKRGQDVALRCDPISGHVSLFWYQQALGQGPEFLTYFQNEAQLDKSGLPSDRFFAERPEGSVSTLKIQRTQQEDSAVYLCASSLDAGYSYEQYFGPGTRLTVT.

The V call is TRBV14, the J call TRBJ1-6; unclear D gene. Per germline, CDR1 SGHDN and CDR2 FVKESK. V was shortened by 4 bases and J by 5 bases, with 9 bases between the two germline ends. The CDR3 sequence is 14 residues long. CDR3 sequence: CASSPRTNNSPLHF. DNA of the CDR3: TGTGCCAGCAGCCCTAGGACTAATAATTCACCCCTCCACTTT.

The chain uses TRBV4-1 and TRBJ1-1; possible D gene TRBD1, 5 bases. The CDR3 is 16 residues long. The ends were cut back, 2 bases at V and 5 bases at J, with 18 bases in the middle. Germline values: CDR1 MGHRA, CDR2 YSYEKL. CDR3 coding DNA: TGCGCCAGCAGCCAACCGGGACTACCAACGGGGACTGAAGCTTTCTTT. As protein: CASSQPGLPTGTEAFF.

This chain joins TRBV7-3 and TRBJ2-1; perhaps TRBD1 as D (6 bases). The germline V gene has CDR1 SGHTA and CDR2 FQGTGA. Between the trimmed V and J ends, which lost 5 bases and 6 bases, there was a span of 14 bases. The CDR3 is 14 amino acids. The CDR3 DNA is TGTGCCAGCAGCCCAACCACAGGGATCAATGAGCAGTTCTTC. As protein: CASSPTTGINEQFF.

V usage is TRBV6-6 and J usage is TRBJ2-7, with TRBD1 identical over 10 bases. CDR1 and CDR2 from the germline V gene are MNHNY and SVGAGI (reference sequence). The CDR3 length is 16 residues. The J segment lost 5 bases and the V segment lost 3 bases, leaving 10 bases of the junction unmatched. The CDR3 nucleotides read TGTGCCAGCAGTTATACCAGCGACAGGGGGCGGAACGAGCAGTACTTC. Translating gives CASSYTSDRGRNEQYF.

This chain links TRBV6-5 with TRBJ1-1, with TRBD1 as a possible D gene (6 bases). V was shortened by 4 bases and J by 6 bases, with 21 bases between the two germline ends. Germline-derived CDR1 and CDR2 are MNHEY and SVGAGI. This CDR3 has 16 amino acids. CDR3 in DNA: TGTGCCAGCAGTTTGCAACCCCGGGGGGGGGCTGCTGAAGCTTTCTTT. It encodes CASSLQPRGGAAEAFF.

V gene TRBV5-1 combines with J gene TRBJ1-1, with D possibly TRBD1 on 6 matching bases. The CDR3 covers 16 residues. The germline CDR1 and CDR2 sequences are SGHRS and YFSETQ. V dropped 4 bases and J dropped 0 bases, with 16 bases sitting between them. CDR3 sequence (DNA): TGCGCCAGCAGCGAAACCCTACAGGGATTGAACACTGAAGCTTTCTTT. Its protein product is CASSETLQGLNTEAFF. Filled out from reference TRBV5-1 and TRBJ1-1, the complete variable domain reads KAGVTQTPRYLIKTRGQQVTLSCSPISGHRSVSWYQQTPGQGLQFLFEYFSETQRNKGNFPGRFSGRQFSNSRSEMNVSTLELGDSALYLCASSETLQGLNTEAFFGQGTRLTVV.

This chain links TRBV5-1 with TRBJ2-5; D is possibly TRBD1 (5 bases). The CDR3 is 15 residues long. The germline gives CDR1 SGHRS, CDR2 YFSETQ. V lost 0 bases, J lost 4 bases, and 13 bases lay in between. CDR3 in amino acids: CASSLGSGHGETQYF. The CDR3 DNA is TGCGCCAGCAGCTTGGGGTCAGGGCATGGAGAGACCCAGTACTTC.

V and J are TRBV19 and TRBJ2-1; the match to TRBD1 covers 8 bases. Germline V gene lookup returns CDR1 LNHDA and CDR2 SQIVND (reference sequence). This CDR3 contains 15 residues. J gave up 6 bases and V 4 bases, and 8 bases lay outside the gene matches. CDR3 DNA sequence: TGTGCCAGTAGTACAGGGACAGGTTCCCTCAATGAGCAGTTCTTC. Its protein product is CASSTGTGSLNEQFF.

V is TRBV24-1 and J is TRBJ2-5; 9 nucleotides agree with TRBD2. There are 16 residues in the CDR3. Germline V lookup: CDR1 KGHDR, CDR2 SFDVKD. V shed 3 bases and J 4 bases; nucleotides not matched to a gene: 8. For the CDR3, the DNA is TGTGCCACCAGTGATCCGACTCGCGGGAGGGTAGAGACCCAGTACTTC. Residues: CATSDPTRGRVETQYF.

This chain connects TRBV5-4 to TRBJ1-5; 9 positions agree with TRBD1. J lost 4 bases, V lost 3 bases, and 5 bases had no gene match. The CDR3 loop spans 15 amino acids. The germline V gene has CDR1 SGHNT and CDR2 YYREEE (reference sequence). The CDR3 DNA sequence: TGTGCCAGCAGCTCCGGGACAGGGTTAAATCAGCCCCAGCATTTT. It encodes CASSSGTGLNQPQHF. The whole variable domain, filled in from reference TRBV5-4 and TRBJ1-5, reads ETGVTQSPTHLIKTRGQQVTLRCSSQSGHNTVSWYQQALGQGPQFIFQYYREEENGRGNFPPRFSGLQFPNYSSELNVNALELDDSALYLCASSSGTGLNQPQHFGDGTRLSIL.

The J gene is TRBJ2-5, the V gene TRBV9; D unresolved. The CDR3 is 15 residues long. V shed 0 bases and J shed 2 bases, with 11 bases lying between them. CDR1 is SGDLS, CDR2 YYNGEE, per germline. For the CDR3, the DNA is TGTGCCAGCAGCGTAGGTAACTCGCTTCAAGAGACCCAGTACTTC. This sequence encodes CASSVGNSLQETQYF.

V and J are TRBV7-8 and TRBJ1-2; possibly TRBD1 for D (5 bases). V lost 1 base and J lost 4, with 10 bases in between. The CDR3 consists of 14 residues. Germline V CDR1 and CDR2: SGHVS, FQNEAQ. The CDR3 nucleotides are TGTGCCAGCAGCTTAGAGGGGCAGGGCTATGGCTACACCTTC. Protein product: CASSLEGQGYGYTF.

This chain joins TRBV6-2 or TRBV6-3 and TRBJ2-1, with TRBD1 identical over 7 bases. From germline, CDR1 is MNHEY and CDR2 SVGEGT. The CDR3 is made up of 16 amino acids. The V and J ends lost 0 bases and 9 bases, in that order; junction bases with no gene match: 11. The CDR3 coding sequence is TGTGCCAGCAGTTACTCGCAAGGGGGCGAAAGCGGTGAGCAGTTCTTC. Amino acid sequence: CASSYSQGGESGEQFF.

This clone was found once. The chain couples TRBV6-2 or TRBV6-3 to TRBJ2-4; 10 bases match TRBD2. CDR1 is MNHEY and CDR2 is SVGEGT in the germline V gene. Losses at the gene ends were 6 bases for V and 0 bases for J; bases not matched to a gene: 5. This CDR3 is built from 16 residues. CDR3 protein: CASSSSGSIAKNIQYF. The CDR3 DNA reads TGTGCCAGCAGCTCTAGCGGGAGTATAGCCAAAAACATTCAGTACTTC.

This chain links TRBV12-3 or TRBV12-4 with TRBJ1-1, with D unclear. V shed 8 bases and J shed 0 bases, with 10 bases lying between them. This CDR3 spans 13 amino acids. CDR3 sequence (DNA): TGTGCCAGCCTTAAGCGGATGAACACTGAAGCTTTCTTT. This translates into CASLKRMNTEAFF.

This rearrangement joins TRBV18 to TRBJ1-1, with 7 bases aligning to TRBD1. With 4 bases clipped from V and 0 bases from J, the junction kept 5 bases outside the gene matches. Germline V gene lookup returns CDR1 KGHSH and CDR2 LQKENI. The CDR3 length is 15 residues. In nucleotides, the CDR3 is TGTGCCAGCTCACTTCAGGGGGGATTGAACACTGAAGCTTTCTTT. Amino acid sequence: CASSLQGGLNTEAFF.

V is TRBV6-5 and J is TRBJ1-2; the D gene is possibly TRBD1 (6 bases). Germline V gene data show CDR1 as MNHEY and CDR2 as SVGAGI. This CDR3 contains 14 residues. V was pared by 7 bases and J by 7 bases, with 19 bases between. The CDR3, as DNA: TGTGCCAGCACCGCGGGCAGGGGTAGTGTTGGCTACACCTTC. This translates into CASTAGRGSVGYTF.

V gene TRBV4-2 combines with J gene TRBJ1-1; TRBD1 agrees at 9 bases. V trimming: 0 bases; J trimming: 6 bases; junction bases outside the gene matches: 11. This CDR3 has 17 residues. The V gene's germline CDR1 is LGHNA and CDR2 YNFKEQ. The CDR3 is CASSQDLPGTGSAEAFF. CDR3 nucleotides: TGTGCCAGCAGCCAAGATCTCCCCGGGACAGGGAGCGCTGAAGCTTTCTTT.

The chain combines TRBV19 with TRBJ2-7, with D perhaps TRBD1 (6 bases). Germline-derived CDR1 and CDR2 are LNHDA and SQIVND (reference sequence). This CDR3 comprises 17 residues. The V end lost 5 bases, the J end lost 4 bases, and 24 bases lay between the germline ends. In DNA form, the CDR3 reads TGTGCCAGTAGTCCCAGTCTGACAGGTTACTCCATGTACGAGCAGTACTTC. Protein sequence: CASSPSLTGYSMYEQYF.

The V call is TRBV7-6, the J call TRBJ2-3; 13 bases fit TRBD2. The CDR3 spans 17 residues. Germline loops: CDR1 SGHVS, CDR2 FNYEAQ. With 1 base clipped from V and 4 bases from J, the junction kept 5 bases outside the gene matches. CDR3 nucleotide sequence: TGTGCCAGCAGCTTAGGGACTAGCGGGAGTATTGCAGATACGCAGTATTTT. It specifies CASSLGTSGSIADTQYF.

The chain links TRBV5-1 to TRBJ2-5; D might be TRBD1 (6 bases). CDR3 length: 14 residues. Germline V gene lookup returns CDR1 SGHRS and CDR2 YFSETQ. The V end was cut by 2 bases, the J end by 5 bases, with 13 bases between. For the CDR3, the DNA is TGCGCCAGCAGCTTCCAGGGGCCACCTGAGACCCAGTACTTC. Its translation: CASSFQGPPETQYF.

Written as DNA, the CDR3 is TGTGCCAGCAGCGGTCTAGCAAATGAGCAGTTCTTC. This gives the protein CASSGLANEQFF. This chain connects TRBV9 to TRBJ2-1, with a possible D match to TRBD2 (5 bases). V was clipped by 3 bases and J by 7 bases, with 8 bases between them. Per germline, CDR1 SGDLS and CDR2 YYNGEE. This CDR3 region has 12 residues.

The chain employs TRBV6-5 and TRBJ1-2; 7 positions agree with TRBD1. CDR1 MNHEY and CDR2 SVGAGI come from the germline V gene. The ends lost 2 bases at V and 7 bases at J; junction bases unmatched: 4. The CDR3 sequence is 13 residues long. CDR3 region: CASSYTGAAGYTF. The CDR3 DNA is TGTGCCAGCAGTTACACAGGGGCGGCTGGCTACACCTTC.